This T cell receptor beta chain originates from a study of cytotoxic CD8 clonotypes in ibrutinib-treated CLL. The assay was immunoSEQ multiplex PCR, and TCRdb's table has in-frame clones only and misses some. Of under 200,000 clones detected, 84% appear once; the ten largest clones hold less than 6%. As to this clone: Antigen specificity is unknown.

Study-level results: Clonality climbed at ibrutinib response, then dropped toward baseline at progression. Researchers report that baseline clonality outpaced age-matched healthy donors and tracked circulating CD8+ T-cell counts. Samples from sustained-remission and progressing patients were taken at different times.

The ends lost 5 bases at V and 5 bases at J; junction bases unmatched: 11. Germline loops: CDR1 SGHRS, CDR2 YFSETQ. The CDR3 is made up of 15 amino acids. The receptor was derived from a human donor with chronic lymphocytic leukemia. The J gene is TRBJ1-1, the V gene TRBV5-1; 8 bases map to TRBD1. The sequencing used PBMCs, collected after 24 months of ibrutinib treatment. The CDR3 DNA reads TGCGCCAGCAGTCTGGTGGGCAGGGGGCTTACTGAAGCTTTCTTT. It translates to CASSLVGRGLTEAFF.